This T cell receptor (beta chain) emerged from a study of T cells after yellow fever vaccination. Study in general: For low cell numbers, libraries were made with SMART-Seq v4 Ultra Low Input.

This clonotype occurred many times. TCRdb itself ran the 5' RACE reads through MiXCR, one entry per CDR3 protein. The sample carries around 29,000 distinct CDR3 sequences, 6.3% recorded once. The sample was PBMCs, either bulk or a sorted T-cell subset (CD4+, CD8+, memory, or dextramer-sorted; not recorded which), taken on the day of the yellow fever booster vaccination. The origin of this receptor is a man aged 30-40 years who received the YFV17D yellow fever vaccine.

This CDR3 reads CASSSLNYQYF. DNA for the CDR3: TGCGCCAGCAGCTCCTTGAATTACCAGTACTTC. This chain uses TRBV5-1 with TRBJ2-5; D ambiguous. The CDR3 has 11 amino acids. V gave up 3 bases and J gave up 10 bases, with 10 bases separating them. The V gene's germline CDR1 is SGHRS and CDR2 YFSETQ.